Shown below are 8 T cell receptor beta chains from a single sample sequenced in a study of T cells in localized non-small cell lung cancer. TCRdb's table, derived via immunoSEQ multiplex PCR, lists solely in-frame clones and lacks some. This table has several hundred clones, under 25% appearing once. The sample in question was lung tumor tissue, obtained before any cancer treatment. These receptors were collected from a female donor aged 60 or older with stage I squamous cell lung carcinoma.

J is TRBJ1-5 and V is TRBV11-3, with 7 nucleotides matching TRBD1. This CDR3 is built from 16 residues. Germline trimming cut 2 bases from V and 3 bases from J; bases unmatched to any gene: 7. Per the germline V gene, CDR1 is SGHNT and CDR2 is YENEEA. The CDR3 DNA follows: TGTGCCAGCAGCTTAAATGGGGGACAGATCAATCAGCCCCAGCATTTT. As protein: CASSLNGGQINQPQHF.

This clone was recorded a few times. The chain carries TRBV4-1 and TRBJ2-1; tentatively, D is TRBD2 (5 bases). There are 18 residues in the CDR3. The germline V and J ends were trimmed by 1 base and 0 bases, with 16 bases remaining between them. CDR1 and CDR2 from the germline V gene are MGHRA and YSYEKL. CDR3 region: CASSQGFQAEVSYNEQFF. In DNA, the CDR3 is TGCGCCAGCAGCCAAGGGTTCCAAGCGGAAGTCTCCTACAATGAGCAGTTCTTC.

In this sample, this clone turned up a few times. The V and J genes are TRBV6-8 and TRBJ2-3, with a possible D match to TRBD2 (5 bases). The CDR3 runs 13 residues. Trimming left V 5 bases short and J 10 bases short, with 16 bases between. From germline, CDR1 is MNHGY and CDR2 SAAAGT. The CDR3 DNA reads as TGTGCCAGCAGTGGTGAAGTCGGGATGGCGCAGTATTTT. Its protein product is CASSGEVGMAQYF.

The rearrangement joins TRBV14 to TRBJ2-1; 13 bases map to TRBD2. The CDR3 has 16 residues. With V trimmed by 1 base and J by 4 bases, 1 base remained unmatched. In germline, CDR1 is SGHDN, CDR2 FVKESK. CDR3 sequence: CASSQGTSGGYNEQFF. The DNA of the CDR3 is TGTGCCAGCAGCCAAGGGACTAGCGGGGGTTACAATGAGCAGTTCTTC.

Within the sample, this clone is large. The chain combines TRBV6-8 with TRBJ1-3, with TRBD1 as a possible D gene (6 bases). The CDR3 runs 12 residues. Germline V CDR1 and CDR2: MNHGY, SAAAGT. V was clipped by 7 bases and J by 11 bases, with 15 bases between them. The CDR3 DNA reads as TGTGCCAGCATTATCACAGGGTCTGCCATATATTTT. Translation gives CASIITGSAIYF.

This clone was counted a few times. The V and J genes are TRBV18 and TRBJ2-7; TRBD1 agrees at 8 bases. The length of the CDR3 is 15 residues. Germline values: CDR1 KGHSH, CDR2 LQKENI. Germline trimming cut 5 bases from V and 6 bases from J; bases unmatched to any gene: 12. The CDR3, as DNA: TGTGCCAGCTCATTTCGGACAGGGCCCTCCGCCGAGCAGTACTTC. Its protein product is CASSFRTGPSAEQYF.

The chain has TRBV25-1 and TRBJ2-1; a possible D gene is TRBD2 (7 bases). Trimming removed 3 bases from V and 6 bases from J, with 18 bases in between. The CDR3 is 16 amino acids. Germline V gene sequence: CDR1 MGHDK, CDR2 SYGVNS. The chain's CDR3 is CASSDRGRAGGNEQFF. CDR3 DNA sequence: TGTGCCAGCAGTGATAGGGGGAGGGCCGGAGGCAATGAGCAGTTCTTC.

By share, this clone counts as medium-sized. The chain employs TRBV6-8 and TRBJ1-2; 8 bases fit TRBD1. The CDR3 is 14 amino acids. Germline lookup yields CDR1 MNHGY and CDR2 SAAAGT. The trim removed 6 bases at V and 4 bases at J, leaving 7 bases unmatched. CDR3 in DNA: TGTGCCAGCAGGGGACAGGCCGCCGCCTATGGCTACACCTTC. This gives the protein CASRGQAAAYGYTF.